A selection of T cell receptor beta chains follows, all from one sample in a study of cytomegalovirus exposure and HLA in healthy donors. The method was immunoSEQ multiplex PCR; TCRdb's version includes in-frame clones alone and lacks a portion of them. The record lists about 62,000 clones, of which the ten most abundant hold 5.3%. Sample: PBMCs. The receptors were gathered from a man aged 30-40 years in good health and CMV-seropositive. Each CDR3 is given with its conserved first and last residue. D genes are given only for firm matches.

d_gene	j_gene	v_gene	CDR3nt	CDR3aa
.	TRBJ1-2	TRBV9	TGTGCCAGCAGCCAGAAGGGGGATGGCTACACCTTC	CASSQKGDGYTF
TRBD1	TRBJ2-3	TRBV11-2	TGTGCCAGCAGCTTGGTTGGGGACAGGGATACGCAGTATTTT	CASSLVGDRDTQYF
TRBD1	TRBJ2-5	TRBV6-5	TGTGCCAGCAGCCGGACAGGGAGAGGGGAGACCCAGTACTTC	CASSRTGRGETQYF
.	TRBJ2-7	TRBV5-6	TGTGCCAGCAGCTTGGCGGGTTCATACGAGCAGTACTTC	CASSLAGSYEQYF
.	TRBJ1-5	TRBV5-6	TGTGCCAGCAGCTTGAGTCTCTATAGCAATCAGCCCCAGCATTTT	CASSLSLYSNQPQHF
.	TRBJ1-1	TRBV6-5	TGTGCCAGCAGCCGCGGGGGCACTGAAGCTTTCTTT	CASSRGGTEAFF
TRBD1	TRBJ2-3	TRBV30	TGTGCCTGGAACCCCGGACAGGGTTGGACAGATACGCAGTATTTT	CAWNPGQGWTDTQYF
.	TRBJ2-1	TRBV7-6	TGTGCCAGCAGCTTGGGTACAGGTTCGGGGCAGTTCTTC	CASSLGTGSGQFF
TRBD1	TRBJ2-2	TRBV6-6	TGTGCCAGCAGTCCCCGGACAGGGGTCGACACCGGGGAGCTGTTTTTT	CASSPRTGVDTGELFF
TRBD1	TRBJ2-3	TRBV4-1	TGCGCCAGCAGCCAACCACTCCTGACAGGGGGCACAGATACGCAGTATTTT	CASSQPLLTGGTDTQYF
.	TRBJ1-1	TRBV11-3	TGTGCCAGCAGCTTCTTGCACAGGAACACTGAAGCTTTCTTT	CASSFLHRNTEAFF
.	TRBJ1-1	TRBV7-9	TGTGCCAGCAGCGCGGCAGGGATGAACACTGAAGCTTTCTTT	CASSAAGMNTEAFF
.	TRBJ1-2	TRBV19	TGTGCCAGTAGTATCGGGGGGTGGCTGGACGGCTACACCTTC	CASSIGGWLDGYTF
.	TRBJ1-1	TRBV14	TGTGCCAGCAGCCAATCTGGGGCACCGAACACTGAAGCTTTCTTT	CASSQSGAPNTEAFF
.	TRBJ1-3	TRBV5-1	TGCGCCAGCAGCTCCCTAGCGGGAGGAAACACCATATATTTT	CASSSLAGGNTIYF
TRBD1	TRBJ1-2	TRBV19	TGTGCCAGTAGTATGGACAGGGGCCGAAACTATGGCTACACCTTC	CASSMDRGRNYGYTF
TRBD1	TRBJ2-6	TRBV5-1	TGCGCCAGCAGCTTGGACAGGGGTTCTGGGGCCAACGTCCTGACTTTC	CASSLDRGSGANVLTF
.	TRBJ2-1	TRBV18	TGTGCCAGCTCAGCTGACAAAACCGACAATGAGCAGTTCTTC	CASSADKTDNEQFF
.	TRBJ2-2	TRBV25-1	TGTGCCAGCAGTGACCGGGATGGCACCGGGGAGCTGTTTTTT	CASSDRDGTGELFF
.	TRBJ1-1	TRBV7-9	TGTGCCAGCAGCTTTGCGGACAGCCCGAACACTGAAGCTTTCTTT	CASSFADSPNTEAFF
.	TRBJ2-7	TRBV9	TGTGCCAGCAGCGTAGACTATTCCTACGAGCAGTACTTC	CASSVDYSYEQYF
TRBD1	TRBJ2-3	TRBV4-1	TGCGCCAGCAGCCAAGACCGACAGGGAACAGATACGCAGTATTTT	CASSQDRQGTDTQYF
TRBD1	TRBJ2-6	TRBV5-1	TGCGCCAGCAGCCATACGGACAGGGTGGGAGGGGCCAACGTCCTGACTTTC	CASSHTDRVGGANVLTF
TRBD1	TRBJ2-7	TRBV27	TGTGCCAGCAGACGGACAGGGGAGGGCGAGCAGTACTTC	CASRRTGEGEQYF
.	TRBJ1-2	TRBV4-2	TGTGCCAGCAGCCAAACAGAAAAAGCATCAAACTATGGCTACACCTTC	CASSQTEKASNYGYTF
.	TRBJ2-1	TRBV5-7	TGTGCCAGCAGCTTGACAGGGACGGATGAGCAGTTCTTC	CASSLTGTDEQFF
TRBD1	TRBJ2-1	TRBV6-4	TGTGCCAGCAGTGCCACACAGGGGGCTTCCAATGAGCAGTTCTTC	CASSATQGASNEQFF
.	TRBJ2-3	TRBV5-4	TGTGCCAGCTTCCTCCGGGGCACAGATACGCAGTATTTT	CASFLRGTDTQYF
.	TRBJ1-2	TRBV2	TGTGCCAGCGTGGTTAAGACAAAGGATGGCTACACCTTC	CASVVKTKDGYTF
TRBD1	TRBJ2-1	TRBV5-1	TGCGCCAGCAGCTTGACCACAGGGGGCAATAACAATGAGCAGTTCTTC	CASSLTTGGNNNEQFF
.	TRBJ2-2	TRBV9	TGTGCCAGCACCGAGGGGGGGACGAACACCGGGGAGCTGTTTTTT	CASTEGGTNTGELFF
.	TRBJ2-1	TRBV30	TGTGCCTGGAGTGCAGTTGAGCAGTTCTTC	CAWSAVEQFF
.	TRBJ1-1	TRBV28	TGTGCCAGCAGCAAAGGCTCGGGGAGGGGCACTGAAGCTTTCTTT	CASSKGSGRGTEAFF
TRBD1	TRBJ2-3	TRBV25-1	TGTGCCGTTGGACAGGGGGCATTAGATACGCAGTATTTT	CAVGQGALDTQYF
TRBD1	TRBJ2-1	TRBV9	TGTGCCAGCAGCGCGCAGGGGGACGGCTACAATGAGCAGTTCTTC	CASSAQGDGYNEQFF
TRBD1	TRBJ2-5	TRBV27	TGTGCCAGCAGTCAAAGCCTCGGACAGGGGACTGAGACCCAGTACTTC	CASSQSLGQGTETQYF
TRBD1	TRBJ2-1	TRBV6-5	TGTGCCAGCAGTTCGAAGGGACAGGGGGAATACAATGAGCAGTTCTTC	CASSSKGQGEYNEQFF
TRBD2	TRBJ2-1	TRBV2	TGTGCCAGCAGGGGACTAGCGGGGGGTAATGAGCAGTTCTTC	CASRGLAGGNEQFF
.	TRBJ2-7	TRBV29-1	TGCAGCGTTGAGTATGGGGCTAACGCCTACGAGCAGTACTTC	CSVEYGANAYEQYF
.	TRBJ1-3	TRBV9	TGTGCCAGCAGCGTATACGACGGAGGCTCTGGAAACACCATATATTTT	CASSVYDGGSGNTIYF
.	TRBJ2-7	TRBV28	TGTGCCAGCAGTTTCCATCTAGCGTCCTTAAGCTACGAGCAGTACTTC	CASSFHLASLSYEQYF
TRBD1	TRBJ2-7	TRBV5-1	TGCGCCAGCAGCTGGGGACAGGTTCGGGAGCAGTACTTC	CASSWGQVREQYF
TRBD1	TRBJ2-7	TRBV25-1	TGTGCCAGCAGTCAAGACAGGGCCTACGAGCAGTACTTC	CASSQDRAYEQYF
TRBD1	TRBJ2-5	TRBV6-5	TGTGCCAGCAGCCAGGGACAGGTAATCGGGACCCAGTACTTC	CASSQGQVIGTQYF
.	TRBJ2-1	TRBV10-1	TGCGCCAGCAGTGAGTCGGGAGTGATCAATGAGCAGTTCTTC	CASSESGVINEQFF
.	TRBJ2-5	TRBV30	TGTGCCTGGAGAAAAGGCGGGTTTCAAGAGACCCAGTACTTC	CAWRKGGFQETQYF
TRBD2	TRBJ2-3	TRBV4-2	TGTGCCAGCAGGCGACTAGCGGGGACTTCTAGCACAGATACGCAGTATTTT	CASRRLAGTSSTDTQYF
.	TRBJ1-1	TRBV5-1	TGCGCCAGCAGCCAACAGACAGACACTGAAGCTTTCTTT	CASSQQTDTEAFF
.	TRBJ1-5	TRBV5-6	TGTGCCAGCAGCTTATGGGGCATTGGCCCCAATCAGCCCCAGCATTTT	CASSLWGIGPNQPQHF
TRBD2	TRBJ2-7	TRBV5-4	TGTGCCAGCAGCGAGGGGACTAGCGGGTACGAGCAGTACTTC	CASSEGTSGYEQYF
TRBD1	TRBJ2-7	TRBV4-2	TGTGCCAGCAGCCAAGATATGGGGACAGGGTCCTACGAGCAGTACTTC	CASSQDMGTGSYEQYF
.	TRBJ2-5	TRBV2	TGTGCCAGCAGTCCCCGGGAGCAAGAGAACCAGTACTTC	CASSPREQENQYF
.	TRBJ2-7	TRBV30	TGTGCCTGGAGCGCAGGGTCCCACGAGCAGTACTTC	CAWSAGSHEQYF
TRBD1	TRBJ2-3	TRBV18	TGTGCCAGCTCACCTCGACAGGGTAGGAATACGCAGTATTTT	CASSPRQGRNTQYF
.	TRBJ1-1	TRBV6-5	TGTGCCAGCACCCTCATGACAGGCGCTGAAGCTTTCTTT	CASTLMTGAEAFF
.	TRBJ2-7	TRBV6-1	TGTGCCAGCAGCGCTATAAGGGGCGAGCAGTACTTC	CASSAIRGEQYF
.	TRBJ1-1	TRBV28	TGTGCCACGTACCCGGGAGGGGGTTTGACTGAAGCTTTCTTT	CATYPGGGLTEAFF
TRBD1	TRBJ1-1	TRBV5-8	TGTGCCAGTACAGCTCCCGGGACAGGGGACGTGAACACTGAAGCTTTCTTT	CASTAPGTGDVNTEAFF
TRBD1	TRBJ1-2	TRBV7-9	TGTGCCAGCAGCTCACTACCGGGACAGGGGGCTTTTGGCTACACCTTC	CASSSLPGQGAFGYTF